The present T cell receptor (beta chain) was sequenced within a study of tumor-infiltrating lymphocytes in primary liver carcinoma. Germline assignment: CDR1 MNHEY and CDR2 SVGEGT. The CDR3 is 15 residues long. The study co-extracted DNA and RNA from 20-30 mg of unsorted bulk tissue. Overall study results and limits: Appearing in all five tumor regions was true of only about 7.5-25% of top clones. Tumors had a significantly higher top-250-clone fraction than blood (p = 0.039).

The input was approximately 0.45 ug total RNA; TCR beta cDNA was made from it with a constant-region primer. Slightly modified ARM-PCR with three nested multiplex PCR rounds yielded TCR beta libraries. Running 10 cycles apiece, the first two PCR rounds relied on TRBV1-TRBV30 forward primers together with a C-beta reverse primer. One entry per CDR3 protein, called by TCRdb with MiXCR from the multiplex PCR reads. The data hold some 120,000 distinct CDR3 sequences, with 64% observed a single time. On this clonotype itself: Its target is unknown. A read error is possible here, since a much larger clone lies one base away.

The sample was liver tumor tissue from sampling region 3. The subset: tumor region T3, left-lateral pole. The TCR comes from an older woman with primary liver carcinoma and hepatitis B virus infection. The chain is built from TRBV6-2 or TRBV6-3 and TRBJ2-1; perhaps TRBD2 as D (5 bases). The CDR3 loop is CANSDLAGSYNEQFF. The CDR3 DNA follows: TGTGCCAACAGTGACCTAGCAGGCTCCTACAATGAGCAGTTCTTC.